This is a list of T cell receptor beta chains from one sample in a study of Graves' ophthalmopathy and Graves' hyperthyroidism. TCRdb reanalysed the multiplex PCR reads using MiXCR and keeps one entry per CDR3 protein. This table has 650,000 to 900,000 distinct CDR3 sequences, 40% appearing once. Sequencing was done on a sample of peripheral blood. The receptor set was obtained from an adult man with Graves' ophthalmopathy. CDR3s include the opening cysteine and the closing phenylalanine or tryptophan. D genes are given only for firm matches. Size is stated for part of the rows, as once, few or many counts, or as a class when the clone is expanded.

>TRBJ2-2|NA|TRBD2|TRBV7-2|17
TGTGCCAGCAGCTCCCCGGGGGGTGGGAGGATCACCGGGGAGCTGTTTTTT
CASSSPGGGRITGELFF
>TRBJ2-5|NA|TRBD2|TRBV29-1|13
TGCAGCGGGGTGACTAGCGGGGTGGAGACCCAGTACTTC
CSGVTSGVETQYF
>TRBJ1-2|NA|NA|TRBV7-9|14
TGTGCCAGCAGCTATACATGGATTCAAGGTGGCTACACCTTC
CASSYTWIQGGYTF
>TRBJ2-7|NA|TRBD1|TRBV7-9|14
TGTGCCAGCAGCTCTCCAGTCAGGGGGCGCGAGCAGTACTTC
CASSSPVRGREQYF
>TRBJ1-1|many|TRBD1|TRBV10-3|17
TGTGCCATCAGTGAGCCCCGAGGGACAGGCCGGAACACTGAAGCTTTCTTT
CAISEPRGTGRNTEAFF
>TRBJ1-5|many|NA|TRBV5-8|14
TGTGCCAGCAGCGATACAGGGTTCGGTCAGCCCCAGCATTTT
CASSDTGFGQPQHF
>TRBJ2-5|NA|NA|TRBV25-1|13
TGTGTCAGCAGCTTAGATCCCGGGGCTGAGCAGTACTTC
CVSSLDPGAEQYF
>TRBJ2-7|NA|TRBD2|TRBV4-3|17
TGCGCCAGCAGCCAAGATCGGCGGTATAGCGGGAGCTCCGAGCAGTACTTC
CASSQDRRYSGSSEQYF
>TRBJ2-7|many|TRBD2|TRBV7-9|14
TGTGCCAGCAGCCGGACTAGCGGGAGTTACGAGCAGTACTTC
CASSRTSGSYEQYF
>TRBJ2-7|few|NA|TRBV15|15
TGTGCCACCAGCAGAGATCTGAAGAACTATGACGAGCAGTACTTC
CATSRDLKNYDEQYF
>TRBJ1-5|few|TRBD1|TRBV24-1|15
TGTGCCAGCAGACTACAGGGGGCCGAGAATCAGCCCCAGCATTTT
CASRLQGAENQPQHF
>TRBJ1-1|few|NA|TRBV5-6|15
TGTGCCAGCAGCTTGTTTGCGGGGGTGGACACTGAAGCTTTCTTT
CASSLFAGVDTEAFF
>TRBJ2-2|NA|NA|TRBV25-1|15
TGTGCCAGTAAACGGCAGGGGCGGGACACCGGGGAGCTGTTTTTT
CASKRQGRDTGELFF
>TRBJ2-7|many|NA|TRBV7-9|15
TGTGCCAGCAGCTTACGCAGCGGAGGCCCCTACGAGCAGTACTTC
CASSLRSGGPYEQYF
>TRBJ1-2|NA|NA|TRBV5-1|14
TGCGCCAGCAGCTTGGGGGTCCCCAACTATGGCTACACCTTC
CASSLGVPNYGYTF
>TRBJ1-6|NA|NA|TRBV25-1|14
TGTGCCAGCAGTGCGTCGGACTCCAATTCACCCCTCCACTTT
CASSASDSNSPLHF
>TRBJ1-6|NA|NA|TRBV4-3|17
TGCGCCAGCAGCCAAGGAAGAAAGGACTCCTATAATTCACCCCTCCACTTT
CASSQGRKDSYNSPLHF
>TRBJ2-5|NA|TRBD2|TRBV19|16
TGTGCCAGTAGTATCCCGGGACTAGCGGGAGTGGAGACCCAGTACTTC
CASSIPGLAGVETQYF
>TRBJ1-1|NA|NA|TRBV20-1|9
TGCAGTGCTAGCCTGGAAGCTTTCTTT
CSASLEAFF
>TRBJ2-7|NA|TRBD2|TRBV7-8|16
TGTGCCAGCAGCCAACAAGCGGGGGGCCACTCCTACGAGCAGTACTTC
CASSQQAGGHSYEQYF
>TRBJ1-5|NA|NA|TRBV6-6|15
TGTGCCAGCAGTTATCTCAGGGAGAGCAATCAGCCCCAGCATTTT
CASSYLRESNQPQHF
>TRBJ1-4|NA|NA|TRBV6-5|14
TGTGCCACCTTACTACAGGGAACTAATGAAAAACTGTTTTTT
CATLLQGTNEKLFF
>TRBJ1-5|NA|NA|TRBV19|16
TGTGCCAGTAGTATTTTTTCCAGGACGAGCAATCAGCCCCAGCATTTT
CASSIFSRTSNQPQHF
>TRBJ2-2|NA|TRBD1|TRBV7-9|17
TGTGCCAGCAGACTGCTTCAACTACAGGGGAGCACCGGGGAGCTGTTTTTT
CASRLLQLQGSTGELFF
>TRBJ2-7|few|TRBD2|TRBV5-4|15
TGTGCCAGCAGCTTTGGTCTAGCGGGAGATGGCGAGCAGTACTTC
CASSFGLAGDGEQYF
>TRBJ2-5|few|NA|TRBV7-3|15
TGTGCCAGCAGCCGCCCCTCGCATTGTTGGGAGACCCAGTACTTC
CASSRPSHCWETQYF
>TRBJ1-2|many|NA|TRBV10-3|16
TGTGCCATCAGTGAGTCGTCGGTGGGGTCTGTCTATGGCTACACCTTC
CAISESSVGSVYGYTF
>TRBJ2-7|NA|TRBD2|TRBV7-6|19
TGTGCCAGCAGCTTAGCGGCTAGCGGGAGGGACCCCATTCGGAACGAGCAGTACTTC
CASSLAASGRDPIRNEQYF
>TRBJ2-2|once|NA|TRBV11-2|15
TGTGCCAGCAGCTTGGCCCCGTGGGGGGCTGGGGAGCTGTTTTTT
CASSLAPWGAGELFF
>TRBJ2-2|many|NA|TRBV10-3|16
TGTGCCATCAGTGGGGACCGCCAGAGTAACACCGGGGAGCTGTTTTTT
CAISGDRQSNTGELFF
>TRBJ1-1|NA|TRBD1|TRBV25-1|14
TGTGCCGCCCGGGACAGGGGAAGGTTCACTGAAGCTTTCTTT
CAARDRGRFTEAFF
>TRBJ2-7|few|TRBD1|TRBV20-1|14
TGCAGTGCGCAGATCGACAGGGGCTGGGGCGAGCAGTACTTC
CSAQIDRGWGEQYF
>TRBJ2-7|many|NA|TRBV7-9|16
TGTGCCAGCAGCGCACGCCCCTCCCAGGGACCGCCAGAGCAGTACTTC
CASSARPSQGPPEQYF
>TRBJ1-4|few|NA|TRBV6-1|14
TGTGCCAGCAGGCTAGACAGCAGAAGGGAAAAACTGTTTTTT
CASRLDSRREKLFF
>TRBJ1-1|NA|NA|TRBV20-1|12
TGCAGTGCTAGGGAAACCGGGGCCAGGGCTTTCTTT
CSARETGARAFF